Sequencing of this TCR beta chain was carried out in a study of blood T cell repertoires in COVID-19. Here immunoSEQ multiplex PCR was the method, and the copy in TCRdb shows in-frame clones only, minus some. Of roughly 33,000 clones in the sample, 88% were seen once. Germline CDR1 reads LGHDT; CDR2 reads YNNKEL (reference sequence). The CDR3 spans 15 residues. The V end lost 1 base, the J end lost 2 bases, and 8 bases lay between the germline ends. The TCR originated in a human donor in a cohort sampled during active COVID-19. This sequence joins TRBV3-1 (or the pseudogene TRBV3-2) and TRBJ2-2, with D perhaps matching TRBD2 (5 bases). The source material was peripheral blood. This CDR3 reads CASSQGRTNTGELFF. The CDR3 nucleotides read TGTGCCAGCAGCCAAGGGAGGACTAACACCGGGGAGCTGTTTTTT.